This note documents a single TCR beta chain sequence. Its antigen remains unknown. This sample was included in a study of OX40 agonist ivuxolimab in advanced cancers. About the research overall: Dose-escalation patients were diagnosed with hepatocellular carcinoma, melanoma, renal cell cancer or head and neck cancer. Eligibility admitted prior anti-PD-1, anti-PD-L1 or anti-CTLA-4 therapy; around 41% had some.

V was clipped by 6 bases and J by 2 bases, with 11 bases between them. The CDR3 consists of 15 residues. In germline, CDR1 is LNHDA, CDR2 SQIVND (reference sequence). Findings of the study overall: Expansion of clones was among the lowest in partial responders at 0.1-3.0 mg/kg.

This table comes from immunoSEQ multiplex PCR, and its TCRdb copy is limited to in-frame clones, with some not included. Found here are 55,000 to 75,000 clones, around 80% of them singletons; the top ten hold approximately 5.2%. This rearrangement joins TRBV19 to TRBJ2-6; D ambiguous. The TCR sequence derives from an adult with an advanced solid tumor such as melanoma, head and neck, liver or kidney cancer. Sample: CD4+ or CD8+ T cells sorted from blood, taken in a trial of the OX40 agonist ivuxolimab. The chain's CDR3 is CASSRSLTGANVLTF. As DNA, the CDR3 is TGTGCCAGTAGCAGATCGCTCACTGGGGCCAACGTCCTGACTTTC.